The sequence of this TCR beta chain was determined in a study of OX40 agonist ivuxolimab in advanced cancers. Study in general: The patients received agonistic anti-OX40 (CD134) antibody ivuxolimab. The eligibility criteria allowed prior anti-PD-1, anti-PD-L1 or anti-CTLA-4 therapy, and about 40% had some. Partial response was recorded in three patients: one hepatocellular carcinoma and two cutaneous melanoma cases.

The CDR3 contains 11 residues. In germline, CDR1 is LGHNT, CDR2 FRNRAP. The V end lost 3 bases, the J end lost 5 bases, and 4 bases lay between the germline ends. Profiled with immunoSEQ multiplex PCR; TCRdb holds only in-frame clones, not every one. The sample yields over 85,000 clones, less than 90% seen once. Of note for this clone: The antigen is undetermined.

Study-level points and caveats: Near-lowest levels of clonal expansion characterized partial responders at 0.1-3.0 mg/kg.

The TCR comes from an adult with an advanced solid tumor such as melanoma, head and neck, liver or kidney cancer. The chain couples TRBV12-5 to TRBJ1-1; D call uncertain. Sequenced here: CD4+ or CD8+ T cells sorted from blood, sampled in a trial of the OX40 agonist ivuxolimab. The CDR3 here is CASGFYTEAFF. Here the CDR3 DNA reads TGTGCTAGTGGTTTTTATACTGAAGCTTTCTTT.